Given below is one TCR beta chain in context. No antigen is known for it. Isolated RNA was reverse transcribed into cDNA used as the sequencing template. Clones were read by immunoSEQ multiplex PCR, and TCRdb kept only the in-frame ones, dropping some. This sample has approximately 210,000 clones, with more than 55% found just once. Germline lookup yields CDR1 LNHNV and CDR2 YYDKDF (reference sequence). The CDR3 is 14 amino acids. V lost 8 bases and J lost 1, with 14 bases in between. This sample's treatment: oral pan-JAK inhibitor, 5-10 mg twice daily. This sample was included in a study of CD8+ T cells in alopecia areata. Study at large: Affected scalp percentage determined the severity score of treated patients. The study, taken as a whole, reports: Many expanded lesional clones stayed in scalp and blood while on tofacitinib.

This specimen consisted of CD4+ T cells sorted from blood, obtained at week 4, from a patient treated with tofacitinib. The V gene is TRBV15, the J gene TRBJ2-5, with TRBD1 as a possible D gene (6 bases). This receptor was identified in a human donor with alopecia areata. As DNA, the CDR3 is TGTGCCACCGCCAACAGGGTAGCCCAAGAGACCCAGTACTTC. It specifies CATANRVAQETQYF. The full variable domain, completed using reference TRBV15 and TRBJ2-5, is DAMVIQNPRYQVTQFGKPVTLSCSQTLNHNVMYWYQQKSSQAPKLLFHYYDKDFNNEADTPDNFQSRRPNTSFCFLDIRSPGLGDTAMYLCATANRVAQETQYFGPGTRLLVL.